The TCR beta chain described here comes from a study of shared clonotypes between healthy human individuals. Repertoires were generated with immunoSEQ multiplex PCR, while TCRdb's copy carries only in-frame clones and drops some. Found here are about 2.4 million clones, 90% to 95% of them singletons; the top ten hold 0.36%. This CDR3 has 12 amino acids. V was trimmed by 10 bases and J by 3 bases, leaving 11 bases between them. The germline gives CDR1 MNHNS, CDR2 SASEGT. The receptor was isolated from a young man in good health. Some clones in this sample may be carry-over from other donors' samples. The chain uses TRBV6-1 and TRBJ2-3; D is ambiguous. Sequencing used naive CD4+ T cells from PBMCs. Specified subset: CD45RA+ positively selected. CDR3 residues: CATAGYTDTQYF. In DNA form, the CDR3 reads TGTGCCACGGCTGGATATACAGATACGCAGTATTTT.